This TCR beta chain emerged from a study of shared clonotypes between healthy human individuals. Study results and limitations: The rarefaction results pointed to incomplete sorted-subset sequencing despite large depth.

This clone was counted only a few times. Its antigen is not identified. Sequencing used immunoSEQ multiplex PCR; TCRdb keeps in-frame clones, though not all of them. The profile shows more than 850,000 clones, about four fifths of them singletons. The CDR3 contains 18 residues. Germline V gene sequence: CDR1 SGHRS, CDR2 YFSETQ. The J segment lost 0 bases and the V segment lost 4 bases, leaving 13 bases of the junction unmatched. This TCR came from a man aged 18-30 years in good health. Some clones in this sample may be carry-over from other donors' samples. What was sequenced was memory CD4+ T cells from PBMCs. The subset: CD45RA-negative fraction. J is TRBJ1-1 and V is TRBV5-1; the match to TRBD1 covers 9 bases. The CDR3 sequence is CASSKGTGLGDVNTEAFF. In DNA, the CDR3 is TGCGCCAGCAGCAAGGGGACAGGGCTCGGAGATGTGAACACTGAAGCTTTCTTT.